The clone carrying this TCR beta chain occurred a few times. Its antigen is as yet unknown. These data come from a study of blood T cells in healthy people across ages. Study results and caveats: Those diversity estimates obtained from one million T cells were thought to be underestimates.

This CDR3 has 13 amino acids. V lost 7 bases, J lost 5 bases, and 14 bases lay in between. Germline V CDR1 and CDR2: SEHNR, FQNEAQ (reference sequence). Sample-barcoded 5' priming and a J-beta primer mix drove a second PCR of about 6 to 12 cycles. TCRdb reprocessed the 5' RACE reads with MiXCR, giving one entry per CDR3 protein. The data contain about 1.5 million distinct CDR3 sequences, 42% of them singletons. Each individual donor underwent a draw of 8.5 to 10 milliliters of peripheral blood. Every sample had a minimum of 6 million PBMCs isolated. Extraction yielded at least 5.5 micrograms of total RNA per sample.

The rearrangement joins TRBV7-9 to TRBJ1-1, with D possibly being TRBD1 (6 bases). This receptor was identified in a young woman in good health. Sequencing was performed on blood. Here the CDR3 DNA reads TGTGCCAGCACCTTCAGGGGCAATACTGAAGCTTTCTTT. Translated: CASTFRGNTEAFF. Full variable domain (rest looked up from reference TRBV7-9 and TRBJ1-1): DTGVSQNPRHKITKRGQNVTFRCDPISEHNRLYWYRQTLGQGPEFLTYFQNEAQLEKSRLLSDRFSAERPKGSFSTLEIQRTEQGDSAMYLCASTFRGNTEAFFGQGTRLTVV.